Sequencing of this TCR beta chain was carried out in a study of spatial heterogeneity in lung cancer (dated by TCRdb to about 2019). Study-level background: Beta-chain transcripts were consistently detected in greater numbers than alpha-chain transcripts, which likely reflected higher beta-chain transcript abundance. At surgery, both alpha and beta chains were TCR-sequenced in about 200 tumor regions, 63 to 80 matched nontumor lung samples and 56 PBMC samples. The study quantitatively compared TCR alpha and beta repertoires across multiple tumor regions, matched nontumor lung and blood in non-small cell lung cancer. In the raw uncorrected reads, each unique combination of TCR and UMI appeared more than ten times on average. TCR repertoire features were related to nonsynonymous mutation counts determined by whole-exome sequencing of tumor tissue.

Its CDR3 holds 13 amino acids, cysteine through phenylalanine. Just the 39-base CDR3 DNA is kept, in frame starting at base 1. The germline V gene yields SGHVS for CDR1 and FNYEAQ for CDR2. V was cut back by 6 bases and J by 0 bases, leaving a gap of 6 bases between them. This clonotype was recorded at least ten times. It lacks a known antigen. The record has no base qualities; no much larger clone is one base away. Library generation was performed with 5' RACE. TCRdb lists the instrument as NextSeq 500. The TCR library protocol attached a unique molecular identifier to each TCR cDNA molecule to allow correction of PCR and sequencing errors. As for the authors' bioinformatics: Decombinator tools were used for TCR identification, UMI-based error correction and CDR3 extraction. TCRs above a frequency of 2 per 1,000, corresponding to the top 1% of the tumor frequency distribution, were defined as expanded. Renyi diversity was calculated using the R vegan package after each repertoire was subsampled 100 times to 5,000 TCRs. CDR3 similarity networks were built from amino acid triplet string-kernel similarity, with CDR3s being connected when pairwise similarity was above 0.82. TCRdb redid the processing of the public reads, applying fastp at Q25 and MiXCR, and retained in-frame beta chains. Identical CDR3 protein sequences are pooled into one entry, listed with their most common genes and DNA. The V and J calls follow TCRdb's processing rather than the paper's. For this sample there are 12,000 or so distinct CDR3 sequences; roughly an eighth appear just once. The top ten constitute 2.4% of the sample.

Per the publication, the time point label means: sample taken at primary tumor resection. TCR sequencing used whole RNA extracted from tumor and nontumor lung tissue, or from cryopreserved PBMC samples, without cell sorting. Samples were obtained from approximately 76 patients with early-stage, untreated non-small cell lung cancer from the lung TRACERx cohort. Only patients for whom sufficient RNA was available from at least two tumor regions were selected for TCR sequencing. General conclusions and limits of the study: Ubiquitous expanded tumor TCRs showed up in blood more often at tumor resection than at routine follow-up. Additional single-cell paired TCR alpha and beta sequencing was considered necessary to confirm, at a functional level, the hypothesis that regional TCRs recognize regional mutations.

The sequencing here drew on PBMCs, taken at surgery. The sequence is built from TRBV7-6 and TRBJ2-1, and TRBD2 may be the D gene, going by 5 matching bases. This TCR derives from a female donor with early-stage non-small cell lung cancer. The bases read TGTGCCAGCAGAGCGGACTCCTACAATGAGCAGTTCTTC. This sequence encodes CASRADSYNEQFF.